Sequencing of this TCR beta chain was carried out in a study of shared clonotypes between healthy human individuals. Profiling relied on immunoSEQ multiplex PCR, and the TCRdb table lists in-frame clones only, not all of them. The sample lists over a million clones, around 97% occurring once. V was clipped by 11 bases and J by 8 bases; unmatched bases: 10. This CDR3 has 13 amino acids. CDR1 and CDR2 from the germline V gene are MNHEY and SMNVEV (reference sequence). Turning to this clone: Its antigen is currently unknown.

Study outcomes and limitations: A few donors shared about 4.8% of their naive CD4 clonotypes. Enrolling few donors narrowed the genetic and exposure-history diversity that was represented. Naive subsets, compared against memory subsets, generally had larger estimated richness values.

The chain is built from TRBV27 and TRBJ2-1; 9 positions agree with TRBD1. Specimen: naive CD4+ T cells sorted from blood. As to subset: CD45RA+ positively selected. The TCR comes from a man aged 25 to 40 in good health. The chain's CDR3 is CAVGQGTLDEQFF. The DNA for the CDR3 is TGTGCCGTCGGACAGGGGACTTTGGATGAGCAGTTCTTC.